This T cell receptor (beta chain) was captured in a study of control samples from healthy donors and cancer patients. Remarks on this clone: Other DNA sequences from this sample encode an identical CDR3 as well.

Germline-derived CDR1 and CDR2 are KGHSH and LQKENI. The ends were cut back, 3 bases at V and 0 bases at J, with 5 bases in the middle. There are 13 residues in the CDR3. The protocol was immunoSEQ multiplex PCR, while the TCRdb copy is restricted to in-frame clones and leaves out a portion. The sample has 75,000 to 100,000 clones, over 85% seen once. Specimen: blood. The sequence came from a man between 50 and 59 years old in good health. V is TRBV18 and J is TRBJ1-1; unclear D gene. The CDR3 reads CASSPELNTEAFF. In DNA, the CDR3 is TGTGCCAGCTCACCGGAGTTGAACACTGAAGCTTTCTTT.